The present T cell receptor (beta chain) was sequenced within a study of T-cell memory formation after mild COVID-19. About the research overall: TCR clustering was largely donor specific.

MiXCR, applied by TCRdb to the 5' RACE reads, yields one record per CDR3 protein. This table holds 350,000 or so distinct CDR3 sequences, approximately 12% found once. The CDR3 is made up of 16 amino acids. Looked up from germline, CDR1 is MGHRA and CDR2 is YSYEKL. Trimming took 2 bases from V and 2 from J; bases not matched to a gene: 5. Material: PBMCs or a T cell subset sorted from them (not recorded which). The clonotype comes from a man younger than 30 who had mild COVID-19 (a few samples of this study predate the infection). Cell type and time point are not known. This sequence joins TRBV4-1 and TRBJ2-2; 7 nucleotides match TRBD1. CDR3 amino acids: CASSQPRTGNTGELFF. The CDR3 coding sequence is TGCGCCAGCAGCCAACCCAGGACAGGAAACACCGGGGAGCTGTTTTTT.